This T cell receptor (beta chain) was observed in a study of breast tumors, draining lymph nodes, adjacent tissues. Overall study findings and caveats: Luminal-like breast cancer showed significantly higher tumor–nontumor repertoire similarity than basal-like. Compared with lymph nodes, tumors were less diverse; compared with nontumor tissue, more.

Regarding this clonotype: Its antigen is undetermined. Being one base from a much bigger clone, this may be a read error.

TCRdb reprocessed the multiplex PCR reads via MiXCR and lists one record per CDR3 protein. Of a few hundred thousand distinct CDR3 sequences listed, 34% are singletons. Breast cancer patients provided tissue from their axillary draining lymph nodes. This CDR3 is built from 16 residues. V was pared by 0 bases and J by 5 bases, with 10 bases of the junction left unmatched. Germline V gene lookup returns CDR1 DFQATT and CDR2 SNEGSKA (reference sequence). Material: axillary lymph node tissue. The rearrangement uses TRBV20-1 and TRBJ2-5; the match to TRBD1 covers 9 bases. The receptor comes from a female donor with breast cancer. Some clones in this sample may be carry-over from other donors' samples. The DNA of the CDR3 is TGCAGTGCTAGAGATCGCCGGGACAGGGCAGACGAGACCCAGTACTTC. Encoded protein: CSARDRRDRADETQYF.